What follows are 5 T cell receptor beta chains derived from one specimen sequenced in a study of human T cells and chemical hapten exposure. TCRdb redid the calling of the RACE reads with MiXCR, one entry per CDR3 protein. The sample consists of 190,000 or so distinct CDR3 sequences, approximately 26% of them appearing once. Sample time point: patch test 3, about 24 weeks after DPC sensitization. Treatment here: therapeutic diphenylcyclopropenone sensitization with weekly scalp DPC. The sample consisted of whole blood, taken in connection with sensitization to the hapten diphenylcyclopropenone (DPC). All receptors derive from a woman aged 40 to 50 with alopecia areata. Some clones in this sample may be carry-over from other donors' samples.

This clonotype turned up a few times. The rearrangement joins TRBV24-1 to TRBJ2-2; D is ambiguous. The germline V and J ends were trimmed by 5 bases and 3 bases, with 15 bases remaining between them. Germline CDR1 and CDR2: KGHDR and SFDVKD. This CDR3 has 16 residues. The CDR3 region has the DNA TGTGCCACCAGTGCCACGTATACAGCATACACCGGGGAGCTGTTTTTT. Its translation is CATSATYTAYTGELFF.

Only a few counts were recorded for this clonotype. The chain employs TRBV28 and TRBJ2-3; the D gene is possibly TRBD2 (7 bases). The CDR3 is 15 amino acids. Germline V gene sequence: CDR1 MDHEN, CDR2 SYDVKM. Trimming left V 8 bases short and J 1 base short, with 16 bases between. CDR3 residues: CASHGRGRGTDTQYF. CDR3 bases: TGTGCCAGCCACGGAAGGGGGAGGGGCACAGATACGCAGTATTTT.

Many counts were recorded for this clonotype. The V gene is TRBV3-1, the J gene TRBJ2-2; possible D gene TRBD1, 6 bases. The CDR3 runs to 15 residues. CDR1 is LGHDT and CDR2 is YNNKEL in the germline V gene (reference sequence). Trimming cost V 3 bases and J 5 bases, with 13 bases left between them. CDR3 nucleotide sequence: TGTGCCAGCAGCCAGAGGGACAAGGGGACCGGGGAGCTGTTTTTT. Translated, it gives CASSQRDKGTGELFF.

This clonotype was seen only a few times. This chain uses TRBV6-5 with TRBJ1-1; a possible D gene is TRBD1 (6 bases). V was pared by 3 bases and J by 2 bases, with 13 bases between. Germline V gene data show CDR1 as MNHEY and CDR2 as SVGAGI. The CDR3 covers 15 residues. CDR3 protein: CASSYFPGGNTEAFF. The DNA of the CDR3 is TGTGCCAGCAGTTATTTCCCGGGGGGCAACACTGAAGCTTTCTTT.

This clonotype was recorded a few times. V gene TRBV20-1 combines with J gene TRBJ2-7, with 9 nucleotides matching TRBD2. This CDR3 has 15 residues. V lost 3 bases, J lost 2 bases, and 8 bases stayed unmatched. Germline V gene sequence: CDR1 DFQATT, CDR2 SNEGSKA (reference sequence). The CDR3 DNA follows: TGCAGTGCTAGGACGACTAGCGGTCCCACCTACGAGCAGTACTTC. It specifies CSARTTSGPTYEQYF.